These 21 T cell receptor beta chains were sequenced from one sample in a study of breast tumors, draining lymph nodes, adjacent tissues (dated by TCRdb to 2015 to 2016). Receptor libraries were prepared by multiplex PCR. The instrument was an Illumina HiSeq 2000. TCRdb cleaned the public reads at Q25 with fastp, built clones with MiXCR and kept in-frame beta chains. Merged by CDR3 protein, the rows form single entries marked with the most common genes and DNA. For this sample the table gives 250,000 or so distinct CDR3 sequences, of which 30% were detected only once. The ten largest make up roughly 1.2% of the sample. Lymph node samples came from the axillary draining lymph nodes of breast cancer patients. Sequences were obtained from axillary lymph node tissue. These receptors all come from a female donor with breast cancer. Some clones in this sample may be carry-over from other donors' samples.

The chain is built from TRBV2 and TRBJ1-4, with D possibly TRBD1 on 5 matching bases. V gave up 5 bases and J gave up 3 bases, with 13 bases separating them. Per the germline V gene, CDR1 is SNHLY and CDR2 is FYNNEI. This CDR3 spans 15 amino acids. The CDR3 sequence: CASSRGRTSNEKLFF. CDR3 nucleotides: TGTGCCAGCAGTAGGGGACGGACGTCTAATGAAAAACTGTTTTTT.

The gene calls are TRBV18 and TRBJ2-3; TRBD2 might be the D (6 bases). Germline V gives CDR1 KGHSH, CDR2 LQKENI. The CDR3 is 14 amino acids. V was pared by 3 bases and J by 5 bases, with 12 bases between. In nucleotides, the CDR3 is TGTGCCAGCTCACCCCGGACGGAGGGAGATACGCAGTATTTT. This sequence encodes CASSPRTEGDTQYF.

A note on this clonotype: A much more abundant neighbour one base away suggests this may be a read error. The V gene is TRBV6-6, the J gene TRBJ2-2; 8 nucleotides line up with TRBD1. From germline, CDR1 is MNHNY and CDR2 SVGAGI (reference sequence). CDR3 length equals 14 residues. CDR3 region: CASRGQANAGELFF. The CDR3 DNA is TGTGCCAGCAGGGGACAGGCGAACGCCGGGGAGCTGTTTTTT.

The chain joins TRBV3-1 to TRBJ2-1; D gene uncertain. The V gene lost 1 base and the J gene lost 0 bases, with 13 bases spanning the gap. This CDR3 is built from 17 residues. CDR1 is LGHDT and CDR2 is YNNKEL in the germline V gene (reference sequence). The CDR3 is CASSQAALRRSYNEQFF. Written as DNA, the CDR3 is TGTGCCAGCAGCCAAGCAGCGCTTCGACGCTCCTACAATGAGCAGTTCTTC.

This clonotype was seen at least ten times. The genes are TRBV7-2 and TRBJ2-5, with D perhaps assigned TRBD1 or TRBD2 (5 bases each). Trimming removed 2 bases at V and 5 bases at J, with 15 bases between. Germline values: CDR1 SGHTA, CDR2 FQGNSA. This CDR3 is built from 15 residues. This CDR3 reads CASSLNPGAWETQYF. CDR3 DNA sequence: TGTGCCAGCAGCTTAAACCCCGGGGCCTGGGAGACCCAGTACTTC.

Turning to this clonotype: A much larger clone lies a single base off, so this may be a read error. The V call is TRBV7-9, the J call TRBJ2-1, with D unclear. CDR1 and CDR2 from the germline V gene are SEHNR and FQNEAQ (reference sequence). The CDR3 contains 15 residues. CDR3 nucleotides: TGTGCCAGCAGCTCTACTCGCCTCTCCTACAATGAGCAGCTCTTC. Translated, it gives CASSSTRLSYNEQLF.

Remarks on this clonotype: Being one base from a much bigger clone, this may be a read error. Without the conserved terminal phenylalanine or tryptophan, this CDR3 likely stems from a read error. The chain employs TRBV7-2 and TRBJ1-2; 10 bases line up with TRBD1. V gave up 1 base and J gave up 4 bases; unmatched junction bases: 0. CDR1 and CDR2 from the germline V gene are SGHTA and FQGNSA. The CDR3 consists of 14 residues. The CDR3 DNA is TGTGCCAGCAGCTTAGGGACAGGGGGCTATGGCTACACCCTC. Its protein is CASSLGTGGYGYTL.

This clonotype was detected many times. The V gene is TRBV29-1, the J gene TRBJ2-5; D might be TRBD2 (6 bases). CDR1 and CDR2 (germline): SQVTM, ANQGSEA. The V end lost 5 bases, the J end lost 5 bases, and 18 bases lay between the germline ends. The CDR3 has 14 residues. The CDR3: CSVSLGRRLETQYF. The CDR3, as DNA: TGCAGCGTTTCGCTCGGGAGACGGCTCGAGACCCAGTACTTC.

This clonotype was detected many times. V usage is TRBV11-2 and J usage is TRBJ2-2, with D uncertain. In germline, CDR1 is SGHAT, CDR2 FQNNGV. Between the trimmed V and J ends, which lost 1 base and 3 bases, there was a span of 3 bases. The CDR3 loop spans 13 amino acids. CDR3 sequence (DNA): TGTGCCAGCAGCTTAGGGTACACCGGGGAGCTGTTTTTT. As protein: CASSLGYTGELFF.

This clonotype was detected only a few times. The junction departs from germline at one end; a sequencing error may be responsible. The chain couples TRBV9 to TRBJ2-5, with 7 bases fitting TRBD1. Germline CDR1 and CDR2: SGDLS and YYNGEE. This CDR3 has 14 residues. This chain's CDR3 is CASSVEGAGKTQSF. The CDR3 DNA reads TGTGCCAGCAGCGTAGAGGGGGCTGGGAAGACCCAGTCCTTC.

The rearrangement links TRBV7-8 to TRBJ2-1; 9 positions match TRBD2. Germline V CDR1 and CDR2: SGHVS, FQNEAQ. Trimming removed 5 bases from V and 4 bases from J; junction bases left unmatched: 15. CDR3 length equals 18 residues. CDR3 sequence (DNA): TGTGCCAGCAGCCAGCCCATCGAGACTAGCGGAACGTACAATGAGCAGTTCTTC. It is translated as CASSQPIETSGTYNEQFF.

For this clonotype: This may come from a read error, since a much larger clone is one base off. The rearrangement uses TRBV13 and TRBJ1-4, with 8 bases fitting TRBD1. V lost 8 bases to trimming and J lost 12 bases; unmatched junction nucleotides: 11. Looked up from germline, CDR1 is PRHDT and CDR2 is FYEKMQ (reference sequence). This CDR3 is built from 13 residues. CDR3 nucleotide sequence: TGTGCCAGCCACAGGGGGGTCGGCGAAGAACTGTTTTTT. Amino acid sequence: CASHRGVGEELFF.

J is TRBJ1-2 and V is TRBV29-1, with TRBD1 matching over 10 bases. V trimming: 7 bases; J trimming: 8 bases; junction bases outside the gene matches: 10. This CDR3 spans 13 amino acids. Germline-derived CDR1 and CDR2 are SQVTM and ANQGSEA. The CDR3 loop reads CSAQIGTGDGYTF. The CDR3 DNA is TGCAGCGCCCAGATAGGGACAGGGGACGGCTACACCTTC.

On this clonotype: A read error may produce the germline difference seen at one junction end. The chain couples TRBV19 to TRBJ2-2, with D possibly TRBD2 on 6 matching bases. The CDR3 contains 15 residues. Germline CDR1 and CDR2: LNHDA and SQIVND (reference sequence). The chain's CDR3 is CASSTWGRFSGEPFF. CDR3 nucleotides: TGTGCCAGTAGTACTTGGGGGAGGTTCTCCGGGGAGCCGTTTTTT.

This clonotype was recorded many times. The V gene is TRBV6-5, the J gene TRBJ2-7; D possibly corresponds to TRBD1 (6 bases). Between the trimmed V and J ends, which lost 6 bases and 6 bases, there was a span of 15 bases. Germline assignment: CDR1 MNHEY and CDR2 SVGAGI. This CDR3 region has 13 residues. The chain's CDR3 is CASRKTGLVEQYF. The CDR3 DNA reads TGTGCCAGCAGAAAGACAGGCCTAGTCGAGCAGTACTTC.

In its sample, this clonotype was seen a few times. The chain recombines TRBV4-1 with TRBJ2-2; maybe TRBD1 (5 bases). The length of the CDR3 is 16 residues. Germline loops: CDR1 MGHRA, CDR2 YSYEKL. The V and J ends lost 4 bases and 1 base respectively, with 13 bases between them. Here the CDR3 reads CASSPAGRGNTGELFF. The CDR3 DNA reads TGCGCCAGCAGCCCTGCCGGAAGGGGGAACACCGGGGAGCTGTTTTTT.

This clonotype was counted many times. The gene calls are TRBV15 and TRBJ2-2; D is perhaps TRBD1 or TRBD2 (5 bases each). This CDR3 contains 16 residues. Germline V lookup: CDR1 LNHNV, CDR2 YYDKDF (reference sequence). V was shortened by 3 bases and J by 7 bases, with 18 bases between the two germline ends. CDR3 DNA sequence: TGTGCCACCAGCAGCCACGGGGAAAGGGACGGCGGGGAGCTGTTTTTT. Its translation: CATSSHGERDGGELFF.

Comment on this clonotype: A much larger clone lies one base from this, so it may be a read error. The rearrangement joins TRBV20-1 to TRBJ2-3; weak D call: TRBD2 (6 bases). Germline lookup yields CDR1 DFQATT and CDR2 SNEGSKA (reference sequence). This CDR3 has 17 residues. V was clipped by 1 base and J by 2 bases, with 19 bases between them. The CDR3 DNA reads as TGCAGTGCTAGAGCGTCGTCGGCTAGCGCGTCCACAGATACGCAGTATTTT. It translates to CSARASSASASTDTQYF.

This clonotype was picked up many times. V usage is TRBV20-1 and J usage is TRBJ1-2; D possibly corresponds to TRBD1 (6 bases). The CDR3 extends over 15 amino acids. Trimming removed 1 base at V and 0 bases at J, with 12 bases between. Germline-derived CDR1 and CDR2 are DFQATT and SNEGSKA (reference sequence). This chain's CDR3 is CSARGRQAPNYGYTF. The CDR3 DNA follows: TGCAGTGCTAGAGGTAGACAGGCCCCTAACTATGGCTACACCTTC.

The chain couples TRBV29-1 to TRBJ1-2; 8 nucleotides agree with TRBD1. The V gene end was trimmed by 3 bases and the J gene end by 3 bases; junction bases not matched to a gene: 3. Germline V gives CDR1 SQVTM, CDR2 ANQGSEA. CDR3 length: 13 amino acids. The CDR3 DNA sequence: TGCAGCGTTGAGGACAGGGTCCACTATGGCTACACCTTC. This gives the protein CSVEDRVHYGYTF.

The CDR3 loop reads CATSDCWDRGKVELFF. The CDR3 nucleotides are TGTGCCACCAGTGATTGCTGGGACAGGGGGAAGGTGGAGCTGTTTTTT. V and J are TRBV24-1 and TRBJ2-2; 11 nucleotides line up with TRBD1. CDR1 KGHDR and CDR2 SFDVKD come from the germline V gene. The CDR3 runs 16 residues. Trimming cost V 2 bases and J 10 bases; bases outside gene matches: 8.